Many counts were recorded for the clone carrying this TCR beta chain. These data originate in a study of CD8+CD57+ T cells in acquired aplastic anemia. Germline lookup yields CDR1 MNHEY and CDR2 SVGEGT. The CDR3 has 14 residues. V lost 6 bases to trimming and J lost 8 bases; unmatched junction nucleotides: 5. The template used for profiling TCR beta VDJ and CDR3 was genomic DNA. TCRdb ran MiXCR on the reads and lists one entry per CDR3 protein. The data hold 100,000 to 150,000 distinct CDR3 sequences, with 48% observed a single time. The source of this sequence is a human donor in good health, serving as a control. The V call is TRBV6-2 or TRBV6-3, the J call TRBJ2-1; TRBD2 matches 12 bases. Sequencing was performed on sorted CD4+, CD8+, or CD8+CD57+ T cells (not recorded which) from PBMCs. As DNA, the CDR3 is TGTGCCAGCAGAACTAGCGGGGGGAAGTATGAGCAGTTCTTC. Its translation is CASRTSGGKYEQFF.